These 16 T cell receptor beta chains were sequenced from one sample in a study of T cell responses to AZD1222 COVID-19 vaccine. Here immunoSEQ multiplex PCR was the method, and the copy in TCRdb shows in-frame clones only, minus some. This repertoire shows more than 110,000 clones, about nine tenths found once; its top ten account for about 3.5%. The source material was peripheral blood, sampled on day 0 of AZD1222 vaccination. These receptor sequences come from an adult in good health.

This clone was counted once. The chain recombines TRBV2 with TRBJ1-2; 10 positions match TRBD1. This CDR3 is 12 amino acids long. The V gene end was trimmed by 5 bases and the J gene end by 10 bases; junction bases not matched to a gene: 4. CDR1 and CDR2 from the germline V gene are SNHLY and FYNNEI. The CDR3 coding sequence is TGTGCCAGCAGTCTGGGGACAGGGGTCTACACCTTC. Translation gives CASSLGTGVYTF.

This clone was observed a single time. V and J are TRBV30 and TRBJ1-5; D is ambiguous. The CDR3 loop spans 14 amino acids. Per germline, CDR1 GTSNPN and CDR2 SVGIG (reference sequence). Deletions cut 1 base from V and 7 bases from J, with 14 bases between. Written as DNA, the CDR3 is TGTGCCTGGAGTGATCAAACGGGAGGCCAGCCCCAGCATTTT. This sequence encodes CAWSDQTGGQPQHF.

The sample holds a few counts of this clone. The genes are TRBV19 and TRBJ2-7; TRBD1 agrees at 9 bases. The germline gives CDR1 LNHDA, CDR2 SQIVND (reference sequence). The trim removed 5 bases at V and 2 bases at J, leaving 4 bases unmatched. CDR3 size: 14 residues. The CDR3 region has the DNA TGTGCCAGTAGTGTCGGGACAGGGACCTACGAGCAGTACTTC. As protein: CASSVGTGTYEQYF.

The V and J genes are TRBV25-1 and TRBJ2-5; 7 nucleotides match TRBD2. Germline V gene lookup returns CDR1 MGHDK and CDR2 SYGVNS. The CDR3 runs to 14 residues. V was pared by 4 bases and J by 1 base, with 3 bases of the junction left unmatched. CDR3 loop: CASSGREGQETQYF. The CDR3 DNA reads TGTGCCAGCAGTGGTAGGGAGGGCCAAGAGACCCAGTACTTC.

This chain joins TRBV7-8 and TRBJ1-2; TRBD1 agrees at 12 bases. The trim removed 5 bases at V and 4 bases at J, leaving 2 bases unmatched. The CDR3 contains 14 residues. Per the germline V gene, CDR1 is SGHVS and CDR2 is FQNEAQ. The CDR3 coding sequence is TGTGCCAGCAGCAGGGACAGGGGGCCCTATGGCTACACCTTC. It encodes CASSRDRGPYGYTF.

V gene TRBV5-5 combines with J gene TRBJ1-4; 8 nucleotides match TRBD1. Germline V gene data show CDR1 as SGHKS and CDR2 as YYEKEE (reference sequence). The V gene end was trimmed by 0 bases and the J gene end by 6 bases; junction bases not matched to a gene: 4. This CDR3 comprises 15 residues. CDR3 loop: CASSLGQGLYEKLFF. CDR3 nucleotide sequence: TGTGCCAGCAGCTTGGGACAGGGGCTTTATGAAAAACTGTTTTTT.

As regards this clone: This CDR3 fails to terminate in the conserved phenylalanine or tryptophan, so it likely reflects a read error. It is unclear where the CDR3 begins or ends on the DNA, so no DNA is shown, and the CDR3 is as TCRdb lists it. The genes are TRBV24-1 and TRBJ1-2. The CDR3 totals 8 residues, both ends included. Per germline, CDR1 KGHDR and CDR2 SFDVKD. This CDR3 reads CATSVTVL.

The genes are TRBV30 and TRBJ2-7, with D perhaps TRBD1 (8 bases). The CDR3 is 14 residues long. The germline V gene has CDR1 GTSNPN and CDR2 SVGIG (reference sequence). The V and J ends lost 0 bases and 9 bases respectively, with 18 bases between them. CDR3: CAWSVGQGLLGQYF. CDR3 DNA sequence: TGTGCCTGGAGTGTAGGACAGGGACTACTAGGGCAGTACTTC.

This rearrangement joins TRBV14 to TRBJ2-6, with D maybe TRBD2 (5 bases). V lost 3 bases, J lost 2 bases, and 14 bases lay in between. This CDR3 spans 17 amino acids. CDR1 is SGHDN and CDR2 is FVKESK in the germline V gene. CDR3 region: CASSHDLPGAGANVLTF. As DNA, the CDR3 is TGTGCCAGCAGCCACGACCTCCCCGGGGCTGGGGCCAACGTCCTGACTTTC. The variable domain in full, with the rest retrieved from reference TRBV14 and TRBJ2-6, is EAGVTQFPSHSVIEKGQTVTLRCDPISGHDNLYWYRRVMGKEIKFLLHFVKESKQDESGMPNNRFLAERTGGTYSTLKVQPAELEDSGVYFCASSHDLPGAGANVLTFGAGSRLTVL.

In DNA form, the CDR3 reads TGTGCCAGTAGTATAGATCGGAGCGGGAGAGGCGGGGAGACCCAGTACTTC. It codes for CASSIDRSGRGGETQYF. This sequence joins TRBV19 and TRBJ2-5; 8 positions match TRBD2. Trimming removed 0 bases from V and 5 bases from J; junction bases left unmatched: 11. The CDR3 totals 17 residues. Germline-derived CDR1 and CDR2 are LNHDA and SQIVND (reference sequence). Together with reference TRBV19 and TRBJ2-5, the CDR3 gives the full variable domain: DGGITQSPKYLFRKEGQNVTLSCEQNLNHDAMYWYRQDPGQGLRLIYYSQIVNDFQKGDIAEGYSVSREKKESFPLTVTSAQKNPTAFYLCASSIDRSGRGGETQYFGPGTRLLVL.

This chain connects TRBV27 to TRBJ1-2; perhaps TRBD1 as D (5 bases). CDR3 size: 13 residues. Between the trimmed V and J ends, which lost 6 bases and 5 bases, there was a span of 13 bases. The germline gives CDR1 MNHEY, CDR2 SMNVEV (reference sequence). The CDR3: CASSPSGGYGYTF. The CDR3 DNA is TGTGCCAGCAGCCCAAGCGGGGGATATGGCTACACCTTC.

J is TRBJ1-1 and V is TRBV1; TRBD1, as called in the table, went unchecked against the DNA. TRBV1 is annotated as a pseudogene. This CDR3 spans 16 amino acids. This CDR3 reads CTSSQERGPGNTEAFF. The DNA of the CDR3 is TGCACCAGCAGCCAAGAGAGGGGGCCGGGGAACACTGAAGCTTTCTTT.

Of note for this clone: The sample carries other DNA sequences with the same CDR3. J is TRBJ2-5 and V is TRBV12-3 or TRBV12-4, with a weak D call TRBD1 (5 bases). The CDR3 totals 13 residues. Trimming took off 0 bases at V and 5 bases at J, with 7 bases between the two ends. This CDR3 reads CASSLAGVETQYF. CDR3 nucleotides: TGTGCCAGCAGTTTAGCAGGGGTGGAGACCCAGTACTTC.

This clone was seen only once. V and J are TRBV29-1 and TRBJ1-5, with 9 bases matching TRBD1. The CDR3 contains 13 residues. CDR1 is SQVTM and CDR2 is ANQGSEA in the germline V gene. Losses at the gene ends were 6 bases for V and 6 bases for J; bases not matched to a gene: 6. CDR3 nucleotide sequence: TGCAGCGTGGGGACAGGGAGATTTCAGCCCCAGCATTTT. It specifies CSVGTGRFQPQHF.

CDR3 coding DNA: TGTGCCAGCAGCTCGTTAGCGGAGGGGGCCTACGAGCAGTACTTC. Encoded protein: CASSSLAEGAYEQYF. The chain combines TRBV7-9 with TRBJ2-7; D is tentatively TRBD1 or TRBD2 (6 bases each). The V gene lost 4 bases and the J gene lost 2 bases, with 15 bases spanning the gap. The CDR3 extends over 15 amino acids. The germline V gene has CDR1 SEHNR and CDR2 FQNEAQ (reference sequence).

This clone was counted once. V usage is TRBV6-2 or TRBV6-3 and J usage is TRBJ2-7, with 7 bases matching TRBD1. The germline V gene has CDR1 MNHEY and CDR2 SVGEGT. The CDR3 has 18 residues. V shed 3 bases, J shed 1 base, and the junction held 15 bases outside the gene matches. CDR3 bases: TGTGCCAGCAGTTATCTCCCGGGTTCGGACAGGCCTTCCTACGAGCAGTACTTC. Translated, it gives CASSYLPGSDRPSYEQYF.